The 22 T cell receptor beta chains below were found in one sample sequenced in a study of technical replicates of blood from a handful of donors. This table comes from immunoSEQ multiplex PCR, and its TCRdb copy is limited to in-frame clones, with some not included. The table shows under 85,000 clones, with around 90% occurring only once. Input material: T cells isolated from PBMCs. These receptor sequences come from a human donor in good health.

The chain uses TRBV19 and TRBJ2-1; 8 bases are shared with TRBD2. Germline CDR1 reads LNHDA; CDR2 reads SQIVND (reference sequence). CDR3 size: 14 residues. The trim removed 3 bases at V and 3 bases at J, leaving 1 base unmatched. CDR3 nucleotides: TGTGCCAGTAGTATCCTAGCGGGCTACAATGAGCAGTTCTTC. It translates to CASSILAGYNEQFF.

This rearrangement joins TRBV9 to TRBJ2-7, with 7 bases identical to TRBD2. CDR3 length: 15 residues. Germline V gene data show CDR1 as SGDLS and CDR2 as YYNGEE. J was trimmed by 6 bases and V by 0 bases; bases with no gene match: 9. CDR3 in DNA: TGTGCCAGCAGCGTAGTGGGAGGGCCCTCAAGCGAGCAGTACTTC. This sequence encodes CASSVVGGPSSEQYF.

The gene calls are TRBV6-1 and TRBJ1-5; 7 bases map to TRBD1. The CDR3 runs to 14 residues. J was trimmed by 4 bases and V by 6 bases; bases with no gene match: 6. Germline CDR1 and CDR2: MNHNS and SASEGT. The CDR3 reads CASSAGQMNQPQHF. The DNA of the CDR3 is TGTGCCAGCAGCGCGGGACAGATGAATCAGCCCCAGCATTTT.

The chain joins TRBV6-5 to TRBJ1-2, with 10 bases aligning to TRBD1. The V and J ends lost 7 bases and 6 bases, in that order; junction bases with no gene match: 5. This CDR3 region has 13 residues. The germline V gene has CDR1 MNHEY and CDR2 SVGAGI. The CDR3 loop reads CASTRDRGNGYTF. CDR3 DNA: TGTGCCAGCACCCGGGACAGGGGCAATGGCTACACCTTC.

The chain carries TRBV9 and TRBJ1-3, with 9 bases aligning to TRBD1. From germline, CDR1 is SGDLS and CDR2 YYNGEE. The CDR3 is 15 residues long. J lost 2 bases, V lost 3 bases, and 3 bases had no gene match. CDR3 coding DNA: TGTGCCAGCAGCGGAAGGACAGGGGCTGGAAACACCATATATTTT. This gives the protein CASSGRTGAGNTIYF.

The chain is built from TRBV19 and TRBJ2-1; D might be TRBD2 (6 bases). There are 16 residues in the CDR3. Germline V gives CDR1 LNHDA, CDR2 SQIVND (reference sequence). Deletions cut 8 bases from V and 5 bases from J, with 22 bases between. DNA of the CDR3: TGTGCCAGTTTGGGGGACCGGGAGAGGCCCGACAATGAGCAGTTCTTC. Residues: CASLGDRERPDNEQFF.

J is TRBJ1-1 and V is TRBV19, with 8 bases lining up with TRBD1. This CDR3 is built from 14 residues. Germline V CDR1 and CDR2: LNHDA, SQIVND (reference sequence). V trimming: 5 bases; J trimming: 5 bases; junction bases outside the gene matches: 7. CDR3 sequence: CASSFQGAGTEAFF. The CDR3 DNA is TGTGCCAGTAGTTTCCAGGGGGCCGGGACTGAAGCTTTCTTT.

This rearrangement joins TRBV4-2 to TRBJ2-7, with 7 bases matching TRBD1. The CDR3 extends over 14 amino acids. J was trimmed by 3 bases and V by 1 base; bases with no gene match: 3. The germline V gene has CDR1 LGHNA and CDR2 YNFKEQ. CDR3 sequence reads: CASSQAGGIYEQYF. The CDR3 DNA reads as TGTGCCAGCAGCCAAGCAGGGGGTATCTACGAGCAGTACTTC.

The V and J genes are TRBV29-1 and TRBJ1-2, with a weak D call TRBD1 (5 bases). CDR3 length equals 14 residues. CDR1 is SQVTM, CDR2 ANQGSEA, per germline. V shed 0 bases and J shed 4 bases, with 12 bases lying between them. CDR3 nucleotides: TGCAGCGTTGAAGAACAGCGGGGACTCTATGGCTACACCTTC. Protein: CSVEEQRGLYGYTF.

The chain couples TRBV4-1 to TRBJ1-1; D gene unclear. V lost 4 bases, J lost 2 bases, and 8 bases lay in between. CDR1 MGHRA and CDR2 YSYEKL come from the germline V gene. CDR3 length: 13 amino acids. The CDR3 bases are TGCGCCAGCAGCCCATTAACTAACACTGAAGCTTTCTTT. Amino acid sequence: CASSPLTNTEAFF.

This chain uses TRBV5-1 with TRBJ2-7; 7 bases match TRBD1. After removal of 3 bases from V and 0 bases from J, the junction contained 6 bases not matched to a gene. The CDR3 runs to 15 residues. In germline, CDR1 is SGHRS, CDR2 YFSETQ. Here the CDR3 DNA reads TGCGCCAGCAGCTCACAGGGGTCCAGCTCCTACGAGCAGTACTTC. Protein: CASSSQGSSSYEQYF. Complete variable domain (other parts from reference TRBV5-1 and TRBJ2-7): KAGVTQTPRYLIKTRGQQVTLSCSPISGHRSVSWYQQTPGQGLQFLFEYFSETQRNKGNFPGRFSGRQFSNSRSEMNVSTLELGDSALYLCASSSQGSSSYEQYFGPGTRLTVT.

The chain recombines TRBV19 with TRBJ1-1, with 8 nucleotides matching TRBD1. The length of the CDR3 is 16 residues. The ends lost 4 bases at V and 0 bases at J; junction bases unmatched: 7. Germline V CDR1 and CDR2: LNHDA, SQIVND (reference sequence). The CDR3, as DNA: TGTGCCAGTAGTAGGACAGGGATGCAAATGAACACTGAAGCTTTCTTT. Translation: CASSRTGMQMNTEAFF.

The CDR3 sequence: CASLMWWGQGEGGYTF. The DNA for the CDR3 is TGTGCCAGCTTGATGTGGTGGGGACAGGGGGAAGGAGGCTACACCTTC. The V call is TRBV28, the J call TRBJ1-2; TRBD1 aligns across 11 bases. Per germline, CDR1 MDHEN and CDR2 SYDVKM. The CDR3 totals 16 residues. J lost 8 bases, V lost 8 bases, and 16 bases had no gene match.

The rearrangement joins TRBV6-5 to TRBJ2-7; 11 nucleotides align to TRBD2. V shed 4 bases, J shed 3 bases, and the junction held 5 bases outside the gene matches. There are 15 residues in the CDR3. The germline V gene encodes CDR1 MNHEY and CDR2 SVGAGI. CDR3 nucleotide sequence: TGTGCCAGCAGTTGGACACTAGCGGGAGTCTACGAGCAGTACTTC. The encoded protein is CASSWTLAGVYEQYF.

The gene calls are TRBV7-2 and TRBJ1-1; unclear D gene. V was clipped by 3 bases and J by 5 bases, with 10 bases between them. Per germline, CDR1 SGHTA and CDR2 FQGNSA. The CDR3 sequence is 13 residues long. The CDR3 DNA reads as TGTGCCAGCAGCTTCCTACTTTGGACTGAAGCTTTCTTT. Encoded protein: CASSFLLWTEAFF.

The chain combines TRBV13 with TRBJ2-1, with 7 bases identical to TRBD1. Per the germline V gene, CDR1 is PRHDT and CDR2 is FYEKMQ (reference sequence). Unmatched junction bases numbered 6, after V lost 4 bases and J lost 3 bases. The length of the CDR3 is 15 residues. CDR3 residues: CASSSPGQLYNEQFF. CDR3 in DNA: TGTGCCAGCAGCTCGCCGGGACAGCTCTACAATGAGCAGTTCTTC.

The J gene is TRBJ2-7, the V gene TRBV25-1; 8 nucleotides align to TRBD2. The J segment lost 6 bases and the V segment lost 4 bases, leaving 5 bases of the junction unmatched. There are 13 residues in the CDR3. Germline values: CDR1 MGHDK, CDR2 SYGVNS. For the CDR3, the DNA is TGTGCCAGCAGTGCAGCGGGAGAACGCGAGCAGTACTTC. This sequence encodes CASSAAGEREQYF.

The chain uses TRBV2 and TRBJ2-7; 7 bases line up with TRBD2. CDR1 SNHLY and CDR2 FYNNEI come from the germline V gene. This CDR3 is 14 amino acids long. V shed 7 bases and J 7 bases; nucleotides not matched to a gene: 13. The CDR3 loop reads CASIRLREVGEQYF. The CDR3, as DNA: TGTGCCAGCATCCGGTTACGGGAGGTAGGGGAGCAGTACTTC.

CDR3 region: CASSPGQTNEKLFF. DNA of the CDR3: TGTGCCAGCAGCCCGGGACAGACTAATGAAAAACTGTTTTTT. The chain carries TRBV7-6 and TRBJ1-4; 7 positions agree with TRBD1. V dropped 5 bases and J dropped 2; count of bases not matched to a gene: 2. The CDR3 is made up of 14 amino acids. CDR1 is SGHVS, CDR2 FNYEAQ, per germline.

The chain employs TRBV9 and TRBJ2-7; maybe TRBD1 (5 bases). Germline CDR1 reads SGDLS; CDR2 reads YYNGEE. This CDR3 contains 13 residues. The ends were cut back, 0 bases at V and 6 bases at J, with 10 bases in the middle. This chain's CDR3 is CASSVEAGREQYF. The CDR3 nucleotides are TGTGCCAGCAGCGTAGAAGCAGGGCGCGAGCAGTACTTC.

The rearrangement joins TRBV10-3 to TRBJ2-5; possibly TRBD1 for D (5 bases). The CDR3 length is 13 residues. Trimming cost V 3 bases and J 3 bases, with 8 bases left between them. The germline gives CDR1 ENHRY, CDR2 SYGVKD. CDR3 nucleotides: TGTGCCATCAGTGATTCAGGGAAAGAGACCCAGTACTTC. As protein: CAISDSGKETQYF.

V is TRBV9 and J is TRBJ2-1, with D unresolved. CDR3 size: 15 residues. V lost 3 bases, J lost 2 bases, and 12 bases lay in between. The V gene's germline CDR1 is SGDLS and CDR2 YYNGEE. CDR3 protein: CASSGGRFPYNEQFF. CDR3 sequence (DNA): TGTGCCAGCAGCGGTGGCAGGTTCCCCTACAATGAGCAGTTCTTC.